These T cell receptor beta chains were read from a single sample in a study of shared clonotypes between healthy human individuals. The assay was immunoSEQ multiplex PCR, and TCRdb's table has in-frame clones only and misses some. This sample has about 1.5 million clones; roughly 96% occur once, and the top ten carry 1% to 1.5%. Sequencing input: naive CD4+ T cells sorted from blood. The receptors derive from a man younger than 40 in good health. Each CDR3 is given with its conserved first and last residue. The D gene is left open where the match is weak. Clone size appears in some rows only: once, few, many, or a class for an expanded clone.

v_call	clone_size	j_call	d_call	cdr3_aa	cdr3_nt
TRBV6-5	NA	TRBJ2-3	NA	CASSYSNRGTDTQYF	TGTGCCAGCAGTTACTCGAACCGAGGCACAGATACGCAGTATTTT
TRBV18	NA	TRBJ2-1	TRBD2	CASSPPKGLARHNEQFF	TGTGCCAGCTCACCACCGAAGGGACTAGCGAGACACAATGAGCAGTTCTTC
TRBV4-3	NA	TRBJ2-2	TRBD2	CASSHAGTSGSTGELFF	TGCGCCAGCAGCCACGCCGGGACTAGCGGGAGTACCGGGGAGCTGTTTTTT
TRBV19	NA	TRBJ2-1	NA	CASSKTPHNEQFF	TGTGCCAGTAGTAAAACTCCACACAATGAGCAGTTCTTC
TRBV7-6	NA	TRBJ2-5	NA	CASSPGSGERETQYF	TGTGCCAGCAGCCCCGGTAGCGGAGAGCGGGAGACCCAGTACTTC
TRBV6-5	few	TRBJ1-2	TRBD1	CASSYTGTGTGYTF	TGTGCCAGCAGTTACACTGGGACAGGTACTGGCTACACCTTC
TRBV29-1	NA	TRBJ1-3	NA	CSVKDGVSGNTIYF	TGCAGCGTTAAGGACGGAGTCTCTGGAAACACCATATATTTT
TRBV14	NA	TRBJ1-2	TRBD1	CASSQPTGLGGYTF	TGTGCCAGCAGCCAACCGACAGGGCTGGGGGGCTACACCTTC
TRBV4-1	NA	TRBJ2-7	NA	CASSRLGENTYEQYF	TGCGCCAGCAGCCGCTTAGGGGAGAATACCTACGAGCAGTACTTC
TRBV5-4	NA	TRBJ1-1	NA	CASSPEGTEAFF	TGTGCCAGCAGCCCTGAGGGCACTGAAGCTTTCTTT
TRBV11-2	NA	TRBJ2-1	NA	CASSFGLASANEQFF	TGTGCCAGCAGCTTCGGGCTAGCGTCGGCCAATGAGCAGTTCTTC
TRBV11-1	NA	TRBJ2-7	NA	CASSPRGQVLRRGQYF	TGTGCCAGCAGCCCGAGAGGACAGGTCCTACGGAGGGGGCAGTACTTC
TRBV18	once	TRBJ2-5	NA	CASSPLAWGTRETQYF	TGTGCCAGCTCACCACTAGCCTGGGGCACCCGGGAGACCCAGTACTTC
TRBV19	NA	TRBJ1-3	NA	CASSPRDLSGNTIYF	TGTGCCAGTAGTCCCCGGGACCTCTCTGGAAACACCATATATTTT
TRBV29-1	once	TRBJ2-7	TRBD1	CSVEMGQEERKGPEQYF	TGCAGCGTGGAGATGGGACAGGAGGAGAGGAAGGGACCCGAGCAGTACTTC
TRBV19	NA	TRBJ2-1	NA	CASIAGGGYNEQFF	TGTGCCAGTATTGCCGGCGGAGGATACAATGAGCAGTTCTTC
TRBV6-1	NA	TRBJ2-1	NA	CASVGNNEQFF	TGTGCCAGCGTGGGGAACAATGAGCAGTTCTTC
TRBV7-2	NA	TRBJ2-7	TRBD2	CASSITSGIYEQYF	TGTGCCAGCAGCATTACTAGCGGGATCTACGAGCAGTACTTC
TRBV5-4	NA	TRBJ2-3	TRBD1	CASSPLLDRVGKDDTQYF	TGTGCCAGCAGCCCTCTTTTGGACAGGGTTGGTAAAGACGATACGCAGTATTTT
TRBV29-1	NA	TRBJ2-1	NA	CSVAGRWGHEQFF	TGCAGCGTCGCAGGGCGGTGGGGCCATGAGCAGTTCTTC
TRBV2	NA	TRBJ1-5	NA	CASSEVPNQPQHF	TGTGCCAGCAGTGAAGTCCCCAATCAGCCCCAGCATTTT
TRBV9	NA	TRBJ1-3	NA	CASSVALSRANTIYF	TGTGCCAGCAGCGTAGCTTTGAGCAGAGCAAACACCATATATTTT
TRBV5-1	once	TRBJ2-3	NA	CASSSPDSTDTQYF	TGCGCCAGCAGCTCCCCAGACAGCACAGATACGCAGTATTTT